The 23 T cell receptor beta chains below were found in one sample sequenced in a study of cytomegalovirus exposure and HLA in healthy donors. Primers included in the PCR were 60 Vbeta and 13 Jbeta primers. Profiled with immunoSEQ multiplex PCR; TCRdb holds only in-frame clones, not every one. Of over 150,000 clones listed, 77% are singletons. Sequenced material: PBMCs. These receptors were taken from a woman in her sixties in good health and CMV-seropositive.

The rearrangement joins TRBV9 to TRBJ2-3; 7 positions match TRBD1. The CDR3 runs to 15 residues. Germline V gene sequence: CDR1 SGDLS, CDR2 YYNGEE. Germline trimming cut 4 bases from V and 1 base from J; bases unmatched to any gene: 6. The CDR3 reads CASSLQGWGTDTQYF. CDR3 DNA sequence: TGTGCCAGCAGCCTACAGGGGTGGGGCACAGATACGCAGTATTTT.

The rearrangement joins TRBV7-3 to TRBJ2-1; a possible D gene is TRBD2 (6 bases). This CDR3 has 15 amino acids. Germline lookup yields CDR1 SGHTA and CDR2 FQGTGA. The germline V and J ends were trimmed by 4 bases and 7 bases, with 17 bases remaining between them. CDR3 coding DNA: TGTGCCAGCAGCTCCGGGACTCCCTTGGTGAATGAGCAGTTCTTC. The encoded protein is CASSSGTPLVNEQFF.

The chain links TRBV5-1 to TRBJ2-2; TRBD2 aligns across 12 bases. Trimming took 5 bases from V and 1 from J; bases not matched to a gene: 3. Germline assignment: CDR1 SGHRS and CDR2 YFSETQ. The CDR3 contains 16 residues. DNA of the CDR3: TGCGCCAGCAGGCCACTAGCGGGGGGGAACACCGGGGAGCTGTTTTTT. It is translated as CASRPLAGGNTGELFF.

The V and J genes are TRBV2 and TRBJ1-6, with 10 bases matching TRBD1. V lost 7 bases and J lost 9; bases outside the gene matches: 9. Germline loops: CDR1 SNHLY, CDR2 FYNNEI. The CDR3 contains 15 residues. The CDR3 sequence: CASTVRRDRGSPLHF. The CDR3 DNA reads as TGTGCCAGCACCGTCCGCCGGGACAGGGGTTCACCCCTCCACTTT. Combining the CDR3 with reference TRBV2 and TRBJ1-6 gives the whole variable domain EPEVTQTPSHQVTQMGQEVILRCVPISNHLYFYWYRQILGQKVEFLVSFYNNEISEKSEIFDDQFSVERPDGSNFTLKIRSTKLEDSAMYFCASTVRRDRGSPLHFGNGTRLTVT.

The CDR3 sequence is CASRGRGLAGVGETQYF. The DNA of the CDR3 is TGTGCCAGCAGGGGGCGTGGACTAGCGGGAGTGGGAGAGACCCAGTACTTC. V gene TRBV5-4 combines with J gene TRBJ2-5; 13 nucleotides align to TRBD2. From germline, CDR1 is SGHNT and CDR2 YYREEE (reference sequence). With 5 bases clipped from V and 4 bases from J, the junction kept 11 bases outside the gene matches. The CDR3 is 17 amino acids. Using reference TRBV5-4 and TRBJ2-5 for the parts outside the CDR3, the full variable domain is ETGVTQSPTHLIKTRGQQVTLRCSSQSGHNTVSWYQQALGQGPQFIFQYYREEENGRGNFPPRFSGLQFPNYSSELNVNALELDDSALYLCASRGRGLAGVGETQYFGPGTRLLVL.

This clone was observed a few times. The chain combines TRBV5-6 with TRBJ2-1; the match to TRBD2 covers 11 bases. Germline lookup yields CDR1 SGHDT and CDR2 YYEEEE. V was pared by 3 bases and J by 2 bases, with 4 bases of the junction left unmatched. The CDR3 covers 16 residues. The CDR3 spells CASSWGLAAPYNEQFF. CDR3 nucleotides: TGTGCCAGCAGCTGGGGACTAGCGGCACCCTACAATGAGCAGTTCTTC.

The V and J genes are TRBV9 and TRBJ2-3; 11 bases fit TRBD2. Germline V lookup: CDR1 SGDLS, CDR2 YYNGEE. The CDR3 runs to 19 residues. The trim removed 0 bases at V and 5 bases at J, leaving 14 bases unmatched. CDR3 sequence (DNA): TGTGCCAGCAGCGTAGGGGCCCATAGCGGGAGGGAGATCGGAGATACGCAGTATTTT. Protein product: CASSVGAHSGREIGDTQYF.

The chain carries TRBV6-5 and TRBJ1-1; TRBD1 matches 9 bases. Germline lookup yields CDR1 MNHEY and CDR2 SVGAGI. The trim removed 10 bases at V and 10 bases at J, leaving 13 bases unmatched. The CDR3 length is 13 residues. CDR3 coding DNA: TGTGCCACCCGGGACAGGGCGGAGGAGGGAGCTTTCTTT. It encodes CATRDRAEEGAFF.

This clone was observed a few times. V is TRBV7-3 and J is TRBJ2-1; weak D call: TRBD2 (9 bases). Germline CDR1 and CDR2: SGHTA and FQGTGA. Trimming removed 5 bases from V and 11 bases from J, with 22 bases in between. The CDR3 runs to 15 residues. CDR3 loop: CASSEQGGLAAKQFF. In DNA form, the CDR3 reads TGTGCCAGCAGCGAACAGGGGGGACTAGCCGCAAAGCAGTTCTTC.

This chain connects TRBV25-1 to TRBJ2-3; 10 bases map to TRBD2. CDR1 is MGHDK, CDR2 SYGVNS, per germline. The CDR3 length is 18 residues. V lost 1 base, J lost 4 bases, and 11 bases stayed unmatched. The CDR3 coding sequence is TGTGCCAGCAGTGAATCCCCCGGAGCGGGAGGGTTCCCAGATACGCAGTATTTT. Its protein is CASSESPGAGGFPDTQYF. Full variable domain (remainder filled in from reference TRBV25-1 and TRBJ2-3): EADIYQTPRYLVIGTGKKITLECSQTMGHDKMYWYQQDPGMELHLIHYSYGVNSTEKGDLSSESTVSRIRTEHFPLTLESARPSHTSQYLCASSESPGAGGFPDTQYFGPGTRLTVL.

In this sample, this clone turned up once. The chain joins TRBV6-5 to TRBJ2-7; 7 bases line up with TRBD1. This CDR3 has 13 amino acids. The J segment lost 2 bases and the V segment lost 7 bases, leaving 5 bases of the junction unmatched. Germline CDR1 MNHEY, CDR2 SVGAGI. CDR3 in amino acids: CASTRTGTYEQYF. The CDR3 DNA reads TGTGCCAGCACGAGGACAGGAACCTACGAGCAGTACTTC.

The V call is TRBV18, the J call TRBJ1-5; a possible D gene is TRBD1 (5 bases). CDR3 length: 17 residues. V was clipped by 1 base and J by 0 bases, with 13 bases between them. CDR1 and CDR2 from the germline V gene are KGHSH and LQKENI. CDR3 sequence reads: CASSPRGGGISNQPQHF. CDR3 sequence (DNA): TGTGCCAGCTCACCACGCGGCGGGGGAATTAGCAATCAGCCCCAGCATTTT.

This clone was seen a single time. The rearrangement joins TRBV5-1 to TRBJ1-5; the D gene is possibly TRBD1 (6 bases). This CDR3 is 13 amino acids long. Germline lookup yields CDR1 SGHRS and CDR2 YFSETQ. V lost 5 bases and J 4 bases, leaving 10 bases between the germline ends. CDR3 loop: CASRDSDNQPQHF. CDR3 nucleotide sequence: TGCGCCAGCAGGGACAGCGATAATCAGCCCCAGCATTTT.

To note about this clone: Sequence at one end of the junction differs from germline and may be a read error. This sequence joins TRBV11-2 and TRBJ1-1; D is uncertain. The CDR3 is 11 residues long. Germline V gene data show CDR1 as SGHAT and CDR2 as FQNNGV. CDR3 sequence reads: CASRQDTEAFF. Here the CDR3 DNA reads TGTGCCAGCAGACAAGACACCGAAGCTTTCTTT. The full variable domain, with the rest looked up from reference TRBV11-2 and TRBJ1-1, is EAGVAQSPRYKIIEKRQSVAFWCNPISGHATLYWYQQILGQGPKLLIQFQNNGVVDDSQLPKDRFSAERLKGVDSTLKIQPAKLEDSAVYLCASRQDTEAFFGQGTRLTVV.

The V gene is TRBV7-9, the J gene TRBJ1-4; 8 bases are shared with TRBD1. V trimming: 6 bases; J trimming: 8 bases; junction bases outside the gene matches: 8. CDR3 length: 14 amino acids. In germline, CDR1 is SEHNR, CDR2 FQNEAQ (reference sequence). CDR3 region: CASRISGTGEKLFF. The CDR3 DNA reads TGTGCCAGCAGGATTTCGGGGACAGGCGAAAAACTGTTTTTT. Full variable domain (remainder filled in from reference TRBV7-9 and TRBJ1-4): DTGVSQNPRHKITKRGQNVTFRCDPISEHNRLYWYRQTLGQGPEFLTYFQNEAQLEKSRLLSDRFSAERPKGSFSTLEIQRTEQGDSAMYLCASRISGTGEKLFFGSGTQLSVL.

V gene TRBV6-1 combines with J gene TRBJ2-3; possibly TRBD2 for D (6 bases). The ends were cut back, 6 bases at V and 4 bases at J, with 14 bases in the middle. This CDR3 is built from 14 residues. Germline V gene lookup returns CDR1 MNHNS and CDR2 SASEGT. The CDR3 protein is CASSWISGPDTQYF. The DNA for the CDR3 is TGTGCCAGCAGCTGGATCAGCGGGCCAGATACGCAGTATTTT.

This clone has just one count. This sequence joins TRBV9 and TRBJ2-1; TRBD2 matches 10 bases. Germline trimming cut 9 bases from V and 9 bases from J; bases unmatched to any gene: 9. CDR3 size: 13 residues. From germline, CDR1 is SGDLS and CDR2 YYNGEE. The DNA of the CDR3 is TGTGCCACCGGGACTAGCGCTGAGGGTGAGCAGTTCTTC. Translation: CATGTSAEGEQFF.

The chain recombines TRBV2 with TRBJ2-2; 7 nucleotides line up with TRBD1. The CDR3 runs 15 residues. Germline CDR1 reads SNHLY; CDR2 reads FYNNEI. The junction had 0 bases not matched to a gene; V was cut back by 2 bases and J by 0 bases. DNA for the CDR3: TGTGCCAGCAGTGAAACAGGGGCGAACACCGGGGAGCTGTTTTTT. The encoded protein is CASSETGANTGELFF. The variable domain in full, completed from reference TRBV2 and TRBJ2-2, reads EPEVTQTPSHQVTQMGQEVILRCVPISNHLYFYWYRQILGQKVEFLVSFYNNEISEKSEIFDDQFSVERPDGSNFTLKIRSTKLEDSAMYFCASSETGANTGELFFGEGSRLTVL.

This chain uses TRBV7-9 with TRBJ2-1; 9 nucleotides match TRBD2. Germline V gives CDR1 SEHNR, CDR2 FQNEAQ (reference sequence). This CDR3 comprises 13 residues. V trimming: 8 bases; J trimming: 9 bases; junction bases outside the gene matches: 8. The CDR3 DNA reads as TGTGCCAGCGAGTTAGCGGGGGAGGTTGAGCAGTTCTTC. Translated: CASELAGEVEQFF.

The CDR3 here is CASSPRGAGEKLFF. CDR3 bases: TGTGCCAGCAGTCCACGGGGGGCTGGGGAAAAACTGTTTTTT. The rearrangement joins TRBV11-2 to TRBJ1-4, with TRBD1 as a possible D gene (6 bases). Per the germline V gene, CDR1 is SGHAT and CDR2 is FQNNGV. The CDR3 contains 14 residues. V lost 6 bases, J lost 8 bases, and 16 bases lay in between.

The genes are TRBV5-8 and TRBJ2-5, with a weak D call TRBD2 (6 bases). From germline, CDR1 is SGHTS and CDR2 YDEGEE. The CDR3 is 15 amino acids. V shed 0 bases and J shed 2 bases, with 11 bases lying between them. CDR3 sequence reads: CASSLEWGVQETQYF. The CDR3 DNA follows: TGTGCCAGCAGCTTGGAATGGGGGGTTCAAGAGACCCAGTACTTC.

This clone has more than one count but fewer than ten. The V gene is TRBV4-3, the J gene TRBJ1-2; 7 positions agree with TRBD1. After removal of 0 bases from V and 2 bases from J, the junction contained 3 bases not matched to a gene. CDR1 and CDR2 (germline): LGHNA, YSLEER. This CDR3 contains 15 residues. CDR3 amino acids: CASSQDQTGNYGYTF. The CDR3 region has the DNA TGCGCCAGCAGCCAAGATCAGACAGGGAACTATGGCTACACCTTC.

The chain is built from TRBV29-1 and TRBJ1-4; 8 nucleotides agree with TRBD1. The junction had 5 bases not matched to a gene; V was cut back by 7 bases and J by 4 bases. CDR3 size: 13 residues. Germline V gene lookup returns CDR1 SQVTM and CDR2 ANQGSEA. The CDR3 DNA sequence: TGCAGCGCGACAGGGGCCTTTAATGAAAAACTGTTTTTT. It specifies CSATGAFNEKLFF.